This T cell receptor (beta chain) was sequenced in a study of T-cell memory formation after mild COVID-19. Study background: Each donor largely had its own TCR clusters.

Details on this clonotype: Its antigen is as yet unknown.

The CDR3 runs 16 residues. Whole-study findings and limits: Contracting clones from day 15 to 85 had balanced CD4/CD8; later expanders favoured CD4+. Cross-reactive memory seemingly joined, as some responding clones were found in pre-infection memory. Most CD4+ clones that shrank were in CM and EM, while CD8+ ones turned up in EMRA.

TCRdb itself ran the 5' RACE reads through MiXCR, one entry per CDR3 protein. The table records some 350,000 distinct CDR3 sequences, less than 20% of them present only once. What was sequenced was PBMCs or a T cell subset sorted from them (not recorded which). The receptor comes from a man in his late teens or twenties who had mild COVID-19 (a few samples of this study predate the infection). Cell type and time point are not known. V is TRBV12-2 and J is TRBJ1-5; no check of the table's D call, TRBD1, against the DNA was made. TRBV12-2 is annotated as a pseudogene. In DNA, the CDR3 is TGTGCAAGTCGCTTATGGGGACAGAATAGCAATCAGCCCCAGCATTTT. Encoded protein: CASRLWGQNSNQPQHF.